This TCR beta chain was retrieved from a study of T cell clones after liver transplantation (dated by TCRdb to about 2019). As for the study more broadly: The samples were obtained from ITN030ST, a randomized trial that attempted immunosuppression withdrawal within 2 years after liver transplantation. After a pre-transplant mixed lymphocyte reaction, TCRbeta sequencing was used to pinpoint donor-reactive T cell clones, which were subsequently tracked in post-transplant blood. Third party-reactive TCRbeta sequences from pre-transplant MLRs were also identified as an antigen-independent comparator for donor-reactive sequences. Three of the eight recipients were HCV-positive; the others were transplanted for non-autoimmune, non-viral indications. Subjects received no induction therapy and standard immunosuppression until randomization at 12-24 months post-transplant. To count as tolerant, a recipient had to stay completely off immunosuppression for at least one year without liver enzymes climbing beyond twice the upper limit of normal. Blood samples were collected pre-transplant, pre-randomization before withdrawal, and post-randomization after either full withdrawal or failed withdrawal. A cohort of 8 liver transplant recipients was studied, of whom 3 were classified as tolerant and 5 as non-tolerant.

Study-level results and caveats: Low numbers of available donor cells limited the measurable donor-reactive repertoire in two subjects. In most of the 8 subjects, circulating donor-reactive CD4 TCRbeta sequences decreased significantly after transplant, regardless of tolerance or HCV status. Donor-reactive sequences decreased more than third party-reactive sequences, which suggests partial antigen-specific deletion that was not related to withdrawal success. Since no allograft tissue specimens were available, donor-reactive T cells may have migrated into the graft instead of being deleted. Once repertoire turnover was taken into account, donor-reactive detection showed a significant reduction for CD4 in 7 of 8 subjects and for CD8 in 8 of 8. Conclusions were preliminary, limited by small, heterogeneous patient numbers and non-standardized post-transplant time points.

CDR1 is given as SGHNT and CDR2 as YYREEE, both from the germline V gene (reference sequence). V is clipped by 7 bases and J by 0 bases, and the sequence between their germline boundaries is 16 bases long. The CDR3 contains 15 residues, cysteine and phenylalanine counted. Of all the DNA, just the CDR3 is kept, 45 bases in frame from base 1. Concerning this clone itself: Its antigen is still unknown. The input lacks base qualities; no much larger clone sits a single base away.

Unstimulated PBMCs, after thawing, were stained for CD3, CD4 and CD8 and then FACS-sorted into CD3+CD4+ and CD3+CD8+ populations. Randomization to immunosuppression withdrawal applied to every one of the 8 studied subjects. The Qiagen DNeasy Blood and Tissue Kit was used for genomic DNA isolation. Frozen genomic DNA underwent high-throughput TCRbeta CDR3 sequencing by immunoSEQ, including PCR amplification, mapping, bias correction and internal controls. Per the authors' processing: Only productive rearrangements were retained, and each unique TCRbeta sequence was defined by its CDR3 nucleotide sequence together with its V and J gene. A sequence counted as donor-reactive only if the sequence showed at least 5-fold expansion in CFSE-low cells compared with unstimulated pre-transplant cells and had a frequency of at least 0.01%. Minimum frequency thresholds were set for each subject on the basis of the unstimulated sample with the lowest template count, so that a detection power of at least 90% was ensured. Jensen-Shannon divergence between the top 1000 TCRbeta sequences post-transplant and pre-transplant was used to measure repertoire turnover. Changes in detection of donor-reactive sequences were assessed with two-sided Fisher's exact tests. What TCRdb holds here is the immuneACCESS table cut down to in-frame rearrangements. Part of the clones is not present; checked against another copy, under half of the missing clones reflect an unresolved V gene, and the others are unexplained. That table furnishes V, J and clone size, whereas the DNA furnished D and trimming. This sample is represented by tens of thousands of clones; about 95% of them were singletons. The leading ten clones occupy roughly 25% of the sample.

The chain uses TRBV5-4 and TRBJ2-5; D gene: possibly TRBD1, on 6 matching bases. This TCR was recovered from a human patient who received a liver transplant. Where a transplant has occurred, the graft donor may have supplied some of the T cells. Sequenced here: CD8+ T cells from blood, sampled 12 months after liver transplant. The bases read TGTGCCAGCGGCCCGGACAGACAGCACCAAGAGACCCAGTACTTC. Protein translation: CASGPDRQHQETQYF.